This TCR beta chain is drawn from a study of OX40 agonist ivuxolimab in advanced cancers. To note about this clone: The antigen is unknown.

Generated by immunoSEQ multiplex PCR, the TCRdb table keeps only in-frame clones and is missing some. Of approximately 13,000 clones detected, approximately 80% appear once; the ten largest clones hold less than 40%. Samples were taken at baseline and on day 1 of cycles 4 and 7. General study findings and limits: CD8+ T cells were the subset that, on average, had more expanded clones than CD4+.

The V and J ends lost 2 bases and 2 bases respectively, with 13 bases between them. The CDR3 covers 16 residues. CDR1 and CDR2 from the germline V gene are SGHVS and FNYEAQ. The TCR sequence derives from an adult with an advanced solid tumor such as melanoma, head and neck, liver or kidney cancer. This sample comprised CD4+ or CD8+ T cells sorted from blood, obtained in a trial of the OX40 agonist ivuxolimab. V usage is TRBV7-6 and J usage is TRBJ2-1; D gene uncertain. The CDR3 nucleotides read TGTGCCAGCAGCTTATACGCGGAGCCTACCTACAATGAGCAGTTCTTC. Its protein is CASSLYAEPTYNEQFF.